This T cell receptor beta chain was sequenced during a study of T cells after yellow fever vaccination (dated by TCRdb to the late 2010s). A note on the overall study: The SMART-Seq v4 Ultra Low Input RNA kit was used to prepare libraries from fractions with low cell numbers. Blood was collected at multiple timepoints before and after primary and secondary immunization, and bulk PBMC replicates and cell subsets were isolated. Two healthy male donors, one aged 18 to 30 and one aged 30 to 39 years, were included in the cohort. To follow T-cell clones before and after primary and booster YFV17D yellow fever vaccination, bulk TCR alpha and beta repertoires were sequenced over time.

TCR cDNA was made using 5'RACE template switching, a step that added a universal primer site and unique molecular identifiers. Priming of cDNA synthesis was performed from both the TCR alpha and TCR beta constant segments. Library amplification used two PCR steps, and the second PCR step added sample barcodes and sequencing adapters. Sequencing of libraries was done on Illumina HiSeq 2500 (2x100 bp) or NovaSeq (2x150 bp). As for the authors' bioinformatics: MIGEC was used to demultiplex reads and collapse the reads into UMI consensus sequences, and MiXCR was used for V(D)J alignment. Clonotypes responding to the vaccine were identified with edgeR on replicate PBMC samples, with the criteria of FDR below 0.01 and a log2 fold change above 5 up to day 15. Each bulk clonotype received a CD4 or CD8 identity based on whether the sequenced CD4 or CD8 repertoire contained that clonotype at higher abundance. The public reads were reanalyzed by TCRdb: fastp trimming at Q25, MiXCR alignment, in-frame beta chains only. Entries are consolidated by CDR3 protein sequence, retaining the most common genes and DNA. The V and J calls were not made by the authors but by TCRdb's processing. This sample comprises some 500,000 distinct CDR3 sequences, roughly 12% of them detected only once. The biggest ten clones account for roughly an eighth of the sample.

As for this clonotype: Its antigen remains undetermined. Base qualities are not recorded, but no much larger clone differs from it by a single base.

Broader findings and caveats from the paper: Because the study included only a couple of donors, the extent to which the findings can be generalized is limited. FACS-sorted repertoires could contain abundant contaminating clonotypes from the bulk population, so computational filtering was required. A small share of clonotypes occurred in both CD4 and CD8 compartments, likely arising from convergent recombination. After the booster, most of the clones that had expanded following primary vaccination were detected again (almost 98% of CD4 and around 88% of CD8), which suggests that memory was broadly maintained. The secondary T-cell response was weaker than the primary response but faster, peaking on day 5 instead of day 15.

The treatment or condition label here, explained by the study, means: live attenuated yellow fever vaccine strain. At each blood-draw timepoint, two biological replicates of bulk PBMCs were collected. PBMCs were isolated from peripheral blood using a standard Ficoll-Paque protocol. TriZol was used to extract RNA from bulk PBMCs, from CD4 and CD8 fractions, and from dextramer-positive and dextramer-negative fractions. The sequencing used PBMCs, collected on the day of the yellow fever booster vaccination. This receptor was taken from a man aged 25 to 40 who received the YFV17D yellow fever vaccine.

This receptor carries the CDR3 CASSPTRDGQFF. The DNA is as follows: TGTGCCAGCAGCCCTACCCGGGACGGGCAGTTCTTC. The V gene is TRBV11-1 and the J gene is TRBJ2-1, with a tentative D call of TRBD1 or TRBD2, each matching 5 bases. V is cut by 5 bases and J by 12 bases, and the space between the germline ends is 14 bases. The cysteine opens and the phenylalanine closes a CDR3 of 12 amino acids. The sequence is cut down to CDR3 DNA, 36 bases in frame from base 1. The germline V gene (reference sequence) sets CDR1 to SGHAT and CDR2 to FQDESV. When the CDR3 is completed using the reference TRBV11-1 and TRBJ2-1 genes on either side, the full variable domain is EAEVAQSPRYKITEKSQAVAFWCDPISGHATLYWYRQILGQGPELLVQFQDESVVDDSQLPKDRFSAERLKGVDSTLKIQPAELGDSAMYLCASSPTRDGQFFGPGTRLTVL.